Listed below are T cell receptor beta chains from one sample, sequenced in a study of blood T cell repertoires in COVID-19. Clones were sequenced by immunoSEQ multiplex PCR, and TCRdb holds only the in-frame ones, with some missing. Counted here are a few hundred thousand clones, approximately 83% occurring once; the ten biggest clones make up roughly 4%. The specimen was PBMCs or T cells enriched from blood (not recorded which). The receptor set was obtained from a woman in her 30s who had recovered from COVID-19. Each CDR3 is given with its conserved first and last residue. D genes are given only for firm matches. The listing skips clone size in some rows; elsewhere it reads once, few, many or a size class.

size	J	V	D	CDR3	DNA
NA	TRBJ2-3	TRBV28	NA	CASSFTASTDTQYF	TGTGCCAGCAGTTTCACAGCTAGCACAGATACGCAGTATTTT
NA	TRBJ2-2	TRBV30	TRBD2	CAWTLRGSGGIRLTGELFF	TGTGCCTGGACCTTAAGAGGTAGCGGGGGAATAAGACTCACCGGGGAGCTGTTTTTT
once	TRBJ1-2	TRBV6-6	TRBD1	CASRQWVRGLSDYGYTF	TGTGCCAGCCGTCAGTGGGTCAGGGGGCTGTCCGACTATGGCTACACCTTC
NA	TRBJ2-7	TRBV14	NA	CASSLSRAYEQYF	TGTGCCAGCAGCCTCTCTCGGGCCTACGAGCAGTACTTC
NA	TRBJ1-1	TRBV29-1	NA	CSVQALMNTEAFF	TGCAGCGTTCAGGCCCTTATGAACACTGAAGCTTTCTTT
NA	TRBJ1-4	TRBV28	NA	CASSSGTRNEKLFF	TGTGCCAGCAGTTCCGGGACACGAAATGAAAAACTGTTTTTT
NA	TRBJ1-5	TRBV6-6	TRBD1	CASSRDSYNQPQHF	TGTGCCAGCAGTCGGGACAGTTATAATCAGCCCCAGCATTTT
NA	TRBJ1-1	TRBV19	TRBD1	CASTAGRDRGSPEAFF	TGTGCCAGTACCGCGGGCCGGGACAGGGGGTCCCCTGAAGCTTTCTTT
NA	TRBJ2-7	TRBV12-3/TRBV12-4	TRBD1	CASSPGGEQYF	TGTGCCAGCAGCCCAGGGGGCGAGCAGTACTTC
NA	TRBJ1-5	TRBV2	TRBD1	CASSEYPGQGNQPQHF	TGTGCCAGCAGTGAATATCCGGGACAGGGAAATCAGCCCCAGCATTTT
NA	TRBJ2-3	TRBV2	NA	CASSRLRGTDTQYF	TGTGCCAGCAGCCGACTCAGGGGCACAGATACGCAGTATTTT
NA	TRBJ1-5	TRBV27	NA	CASRQREGWGHQPQHF	TGTGCCAGCAGGCAAAGGGAGGGTTGGGGACATCAGCCCCAGCATTTT
NA	TRBJ1-1	TRBV4-1	NA	CASSQELGGAFF	TGCGCCAGCAGCCAAGAATTAGGAGGAGCTTTCTTT
NA	TRBJ2-2	TRBV6-5	NA	CASTFGGANTGELFF	TGTGCCAGCACCTTTGGAGGGGCTAACACCGGGGAGCTGTTTTTT
NA	TRBJ1-5	TRBV19	TRBD1	CASSIWTGVESNQPQHF	TGTGCCAGTAGTATTTGGACAGGGGTGGAGAGCAATCAGCCCCAGCATTTT
NA	TRBJ1-1	TRBV12-3/TRBV12-4	NA	CASSPEANTEAFF	TGTGCCAGCAGTCCCGAAGCTAACACTGAAGCTTTCTTT
once	TRBJ1-2	TRBV6-5	NA	CASSYSGAGYTF	TGTGCCAGCAGTTACTCGGGAGCGGGCTACACCTTC
NA	TRBJ2-7	TRBV7-2	NA	CASSLAGGEQYF	TGTGCCAGCAGCTTAGCGGGAGGCGAGCAGTACTTC
NA	TRBJ1-5	TRBV2	TRBD1	CASRGDRAGNQPQHF	TGTGCCAGCAGGGGGGACAGGGCTGGCAATCAGCCCCAGCATTTT